The clone carrying this TCR beta chain was detected only once. Its antigen remains unidentified. This sample stems from a study of brain T cells in children with intractable seizures. The table came from immunoSEQ multiplex PCR; TCRdb's copy has only in-frame clones and leaves some out. The sample lists about 9,000 clones, 69% occurring once. The sequenced cases were selected for having the highest brain T cell transcript signatures. Before surgery, patients took at least one anti-epileptic drug. The length of the CDR3 is 16 residues. Looked up from germline, CDR1 is LGHDT and CDR2 is YNNKEL (reference sequence). The trim removed 3 bases at V and 4 bases at J, leaving 11 bases unmatched. Points from the study as a whole: Viral specificity was inferred only from CDR3 similarity; HCMV serostatus was unknown. Pre- and post-surgery blood differed in depth, so pre-surgery absences may be undersampling. Top 50 brain clonotypes included both public and private clones.

V usage is TRBV3-1 (or the pseudogene TRBV3-2) and J usage is TRBJ2-5; 7 positions match TRBD1. This receptor was taken from a girl aged 2-15 years with tuberous sclerosis and intractable seizures. This sample comprised resected brain tissue, obtained at surgery. CDR3 in amino acids: CASSQDRQGTRETQYF. CDR3 in DNA: TGTGCCAGCAGCCAGGACCGACAGGGCACACGAGAGACCCAGTACTTC.